These T cell receptor beta chains were read from a single sample in a study of sequential checkpoint blockade in melanoma. Clones were sequenced by immunoSEQ multiplex PCR, and TCRdb holds only the in-frame ones, with some missing. The data contain 15,000 to 20,000 clones, about 92% of them singletons. This specimen was CD8+ T cells sorted from blood (inferred from file names), taken from a patient given nivolumab and ipilimumab in sequence. Receptors originate from a human donor with melanoma. Both conserved end residues are part of each CDR3. Clone size, where shown, is once, few, many, or a class for clones that have expanded.

CDR3 protein,V gene,clone size
CASSLAGQGRYEQYF,TRBV5-6,NA
CASSQDRGGASSYEQYF,TRBV4-1,NA
CASSPWSGYNSPLHF,TRBV6-5,NA
CASSDIPEQYF,TRBV6-1,few
CASSYPQQGLLNSPLHF,TRBV7-8,NA
CASSQDITNEKLFF,TRBV4-3,NA
CASSLKGGSGYTF,TRBV5-6,few
CASRAGQGYYGYTF,TRBV27,NA
CAWKTGTFYGYTF,TRBV30,NA
CASRAGASYEQYF,TRBV13,NA
CASSPTSGYEQYF,TRBV5-4,NA
CASSLPGGGYTF,TRBV7-2,NA
CASSFGGGMYGYTF,TRBV7-2,NA
CASSTRTEPNTEAFF,TRBV11-2,NA
CASSPGLAGDSYEQYF,TRBV18,once
CASSLAIRGVAGNTIYF,TRBV7-2,NA
CASSQVSGLEEAFF,TRBV14,NA
CASSEGWDFGRDEQFF,TRBV2,NA
CASSQSWGQRAAGNTIYF,TRBV23-1,NA
CASSQSHRSTNEKLFF,TRBV4-2,NA
CASSIWDSYEQYF,TRBV19,NA
CSVEEGQGEQYF,TRBV29-1,NA
CASSFRTSRNEQYF,TRBV5-4,NA
CASSSYNTEAFF,TRBV27,NA
CASSFQGTEAFF,TRBV27,NA
CASSYPGARGYTF,TRBV6-6,NA
CASSSDSDGYTF,TRBV5-1,NA
CAWRLLRGHTEAFF,TRBV30,NA
CASSLEGATEAFF,TRBV27,NA
CASSQDSGTATYGYTF,TRBV4-3,NA
CASSTDRGPTEAFF,TRBV19,NA
CASSFRTAPGEKLFF,TRBV7-2,NA
CASSSHGLPFGTEAFF,TRBV19,NA
CASNDGVGGYTF,TRBV6-1,NA
CASSKIYSGAGNTIYF,TRBV21-1,NA
CASSETGHSGNTIYF,TRBV9,NA
CASSWGRGRGYTF,TRBV5-1,NA
CASSDGSGAGNTIYF,TRBV4-3,NA
CASSWHGQGRNEQFF,TRBV5-1,NA
CASSLGQNYEQYF,TRBV11-2,NA
CASSPRQGVNTEAFF,TRBV7-9,NA
CASSHYTEAFF,TRBV5-6,once
CASRLSTRTEAFF,TRBV19,NA
CASRTLSLGPEQYF,TRBV28,NA